The 20 T cell receptor beta chains listed next were all sequenced from one sample in a study of cytomegalovirus exposure and HLA in healthy donors (dated by TCRdb to 2016 to 2017). The library came from the immunoSEQ multiplex PCR assay. Drawn from immuneACCESS, this table holds only the in-frame rearrangements with V and J called that TCRdb kept. Clones are partly lost; checked studies trace under half to an unresolved V gene and leave the rest unexplained. This sample comprises 21,000 or so clones, 95% to 97% of them detected only once. Together, the top ten hold around 10% of the sample. Sequenced material: PBMCs. These receptors were obtained from a young man in good health and CMV-seropositive.

The V gene is TRBV6-4, the J gene TRBJ1-1, with D possibly TRBD1 on 5 matching bases. CDR3 length equals 13 residues. CDR1 MRHNA and CDR2 SNTAGT come from the germline V gene. V lost 2 bases, J lost 3 bases, and 7 bases lay in between. The DNA for the CDR3 is TGTGCCAGCAGTGACACGGGGGACACTGAAGCTTTCTTT. It codes for CASSDTGDTEAFF.

V is TRBV28 and J is TRBJ1-1; D is perhaps TRBD1 (5 bases). The CDR3 extends over 14 amino acids. Germline lookup yields CDR1 MDHEN and CDR2 SYDVKM. V was pared by 6 bases and J by 0 bases, with 11 bases between. CDR3: CASRRQSMNTEAFF. CDR3 bases: TGTGCCAGCAGACGACAGTCTATGAACACTGAAGCTTTCTTT.

The chain uses TRBV6-5 and TRBJ2-7; 11 nucleotides match TRBD1. The CDR3 spans 13 residues. Trimming removed 7 bases from V and 6 bases from J; junction bases left unmatched: 5. Germline-derived CDR1 and CDR2 are MNHEY and SVGAGI. CDR3 in amino acids: CASTRTGGGEQYF. DNA of the CDR3: TGTGCCAGCACCCGGACAGGGGGCGGCGAGCAGTACTTC.

The CDR3 spells CASRRDPRITGRNEQFF. CDR3 DNA: TGTGCCAGCAGACGCGACCCTAGAATCACGGGTCGCAATGAGCAGTTCTTC. J is TRBJ2-1 and V is TRBV2; D unclear. Trimming cost V 6 bases and J 6 bases, with 24 bases left between them. CDR3 length equals 17 residues. The germline gives CDR1 SNHLY, CDR2 FYNNEI.

V gene TRBV9 combines with J gene TRBJ1-1, with a possible D match to TRBD1 (6 bases). The CDR3 is 17 amino acids. The V end was cut by 4 bases, the J end by 2 bases, with 21 bases between. CDR1 and CDR2 from the germline V gene are SGDLS and YYNGEE. CDR3 sequence: CASSPRGGGIGNTEAFF. The CDR3 nucleotides read TGTGCCAGCAGCCCAAGAGGGGGGGGTATAGGAAACACTGAAGCTTTCTTT. The full variable domain, in which reference TRBV9 and TRBJ1-1 provide the parts outside the CDR3, is DSGVTQTPKHLITATGQRVTLRCSPRSGDLSVYWYQQSLDQGLQFLIQYYNGEERAKGNILERFSAQQFPDLHSELNLSSLELGDSALYFCASSPRGGGIGNTEAFFGQGTRLTVV.

The chain recombines TRBV27 with TRBJ2-6; 12 nucleotides match TRBD1. The V and J ends lost 0 bases and 2 bases, in that order; junction bases with no gene match: 8. The germline V gene encodes CDR1 MNHEY and CDR2 SMNVEV (reference sequence). This CDR3 region has 20 residues. CDR3 sequence: CASSLSFRDRGLAGANVLTF. In DNA, the CDR3 is TGTGCCAGCAGTTTATCTTTCAGGGACAGGGGGCTAGCTGGGGCCAACGTCCTGACTTTC.

This chain connects TRBV13 to TRBJ2-5; a possible D gene is TRBD2 (5 bases). The CDR3 length is 12 residues. The V and J ends lost 2 bases and 9 bases respectively, with 10 bases between them. The germline V gene has CDR1 PRHDT and CDR2 FYEKMQ (reference sequence). The CDR3 nucleotides are TGTGCCAGCAGCTTAAGGGAGATGGCCCAGTACTTC. It specifies CASSLREMAQYF.

This chain uses TRBV29-1 with TRBJ1-5, with TRBD1 identical over 8 bases. V trimming: 6 bases; J trimming: 2 bases; junction bases outside the gene matches: 3. CDR3 length: 13 amino acids. Germline CDR1 SQVTM, CDR2 ANQGSEA. The CDR3 spells CSVQTGGNQPQHF. In DNA, the CDR3 is TGCAGCGTCCAGACAGGGGGCAATCAGCCCCAGCATTTT.

This chain uses TRBV18 with TRBJ2-1; TRBD2 might be the D (5 bases). V lost 1 base to trimming and J lost 0 bases, with 16 bases between them. The CDR3 is 18 residues long. Per germline, CDR1 KGHSH and CDR2 LQKENI. As DNA, the CDR3 is TGTGCCAGCTCACCACAAATATCGTCGCTAGCCTCCTACAATGAGCAGTTCTTC. Its translation: CASSPQISSLASYNEQFF.

This clone is a singleton in its sample. J is TRBJ2-1 and V is TRBV28; D is possibly TRBD1 (7 bases). This CDR3 comprises 13 residues. Germline V gene data show CDR1 as MDHEN and CDR2 as SYDVKM. V lost 6 bases to trimming and J lost 10 bases, with 16 bases between them. The CDR3 DNA sequence: TGTGCCAGCAGATCAGGGGGGTTCCGGGAGCAGTTCTTC. It encodes CASRSGGFREQFF.

The chain is built from TRBV29-1 and TRBJ1-2; 11 nucleotides match TRBD1. Germline CDR1 reads SQVTM; CDR2 reads ANQGSEA. This CDR3 comprises 14 residues. Trimming cost V 3 bases and J 14 bases; bases outside gene matches: 14. Here the CDR3 DNA reads TGCAGCGTTGACCGATCCGGGACAGGGGGTGGTCAGACCTTC. Translation: CSVDRSGTGGGQTF.

The chain links TRBV27 to TRBJ2-1, with 9 nucleotides matching TRBD2. The CDR3 is 16 residues long. The V gene's germline CDR1 is MNHEY and CDR2 SMNVEV (reference sequence). Trimming cost V 8 bases and J 4 bases; bases outside gene matches: 12. The CDR3 nucleotides read TGTGCCAGCCGTTCCCAAAGCGGGAGGACGTACAATGAGCAGTTCTTC. The encoded protein is CASRSQSGRTYNEQFF.

The chain recombines TRBV5-1 with TRBJ2-1, with D possibly TRBD2 on 5 matching bases. CDR3 length: 15 amino acids. Trimming stripped 2 bases from V and 1 base from J, with 10 bases between. Germline loops: CDR1 SGHRS, CDR2 YFSETQ. The CDR3 region is CASSLSGSSYNEQFF. The DNA of the CDR3 is TGCGCCAGCAGCTTAAGCGGAAGTTCCTACAATGAGCAGTTCTTC.

This chain uses TRBV4-2 with TRBJ2-1; D possibly corresponds to TRBD2 (5 bases). Per the germline V gene, CDR1 is LGHNA and CDR2 is YNFKEQ. Deletions cut 5 bases from V and 14 bases from J, with 19 bases between. The CDR3 covers 13 residues. CDR3 sequence: CASSDTQRIEEFF. The DNA of the CDR3 is TGTGCCAGCAGCGACACCCAGCGGATAGAAGAGTTCTTC.

The V and J genes are TRBV4-1 and TRBJ2-7; 8 bases map to TRBD2. In germline, CDR1 is MGHRA, CDR2 YSYEKL. The CDR3 length is 13 residues. The J segment lost 6 bases and the V segment lost 4 bases, leaving 5 bases of the junction unmatched. DNA for the CDR3: TGCGCCAGCAGCCGACTAGCGAGGTCCGAGCAGTACTTC. Its translation: CASSRLARSEQYF.

The chain links TRBV7-9 to TRBJ2-7, with 12 bases aligning to TRBD2. With 5 bases clipped from V and 7 bases from J, the junction kept 9 bases outside the gene matches. Looked up from germline, CDR1 is SEHNR and CDR2 is FQNEAQ (reference sequence). The CDR3 length is 15 residues. In DNA form, the CDR3 reads TGTGCCAGCAGCACCGGGACTAGCGGGCCCCTGGAGCAGTACTTC. This sequence encodes CASSTGTSGPLEQYF.

V usage is TRBV28 and J usage is TRBJ2-7, with 8 nucleotides matching TRBD1. There are 17 residues in the CDR3. The germline V gene encodes CDR1 MDHEN and CDR2 SYDVKM. Losses at the gene ends were 2 bases for V and 0 bases for J; bases not matched to a gene: 9. The CDR3 coding sequence is TGTGCCAGCAGTTTAGGGACAGGAGTCGGTCCCTCCTACGAGCAGTACTTC. Translated: CASSLGTGVGPSYEQYF.

The rearrangement uses TRBV6-5 and TRBJ1-2; 8 positions match TRBD1. Germline values: CDR1 MNHEY, CDR2 SVGAGI. The CDR3 length is 14 residues. J gave up 6 bases and V 4 bases, and 7 bases lay outside the gene matches. The CDR3 bases are TGTGCCAGCAGTTCCCGGACAGGGAGCGATGGCTACACCTTC. It encodes CASSSRTGSDGYTF.

V is TRBV13 and J is TRBJ1-2; 8 nucleotides match TRBD1. CDR1 and CDR2 (germline): PRHDT, FYEKMQ (reference sequence). The V segment lost 5 bases and the J segment 6 bases; nucleotides outside the gene matches: 8. The CDR3 spans 14 residues. The CDR3: CASSGGAGGDGYTF. For the CDR3, the DNA is TGTGCCAGCAGCGGGGGGGCAGGGGGCGATGGCTACACCTTC. Looking up the rest from reference TRBV13 and TRBJ1-2 gives the full variable domain: AAGVIQSPRHLIKEKRETATLKCYPIPRHDTVYWYQQGPGQDPQFLISFYEKMQSDKGSIPDRFSAQQFSDYHSELNMSSLELGDSALYFCASSGGAGGDGYTFGSGTRLTVV.

The chain joins TRBV4-1 to TRBJ1-1; perhaps TRBD1 as D (5 bases). From germline, CDR1 is MGHRA and CDR2 YSYEKL. This CDR3 contains 14 residues. V lost 3 bases, J lost 8 bases, and 16 bases lay in between. The CDR3 reads CASSQAARVGEAFF. In DNA form, the CDR3 reads TGCGCCAGCAGCCAGGCGGCCAGGGTAGGGGAAGCTTTCTTT.